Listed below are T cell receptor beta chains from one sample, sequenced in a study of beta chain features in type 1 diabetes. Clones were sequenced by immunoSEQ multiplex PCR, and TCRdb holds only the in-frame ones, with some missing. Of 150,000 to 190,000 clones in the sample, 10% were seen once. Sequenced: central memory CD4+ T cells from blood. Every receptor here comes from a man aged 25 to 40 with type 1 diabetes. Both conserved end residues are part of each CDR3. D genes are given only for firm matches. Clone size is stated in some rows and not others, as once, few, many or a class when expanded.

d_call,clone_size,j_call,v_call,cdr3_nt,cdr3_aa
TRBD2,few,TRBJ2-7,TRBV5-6,TGTGCCAGCAGCCGCCTAGCGGGAGCCCCCTACGAGCAGTACTTC,CASSRLAGAPYEQYF
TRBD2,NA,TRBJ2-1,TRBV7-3,TGTGCCAGCAGCCCGGCCGATCACCTAGCGGGGAAGTTCTTC,CASSPADHLAGKFF
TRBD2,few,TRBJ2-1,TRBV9,TGTGCCAGCAGCGTAGGACTAGCGGGAGAGCATGAGCAGTTCTTC,CASSVGLAGEHEQFF
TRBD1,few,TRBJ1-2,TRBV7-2,TGTGCCAGCAGCTTAGAGACAGGGTCGGGTGGCTACACCTTC,CASSLETGSGGYTF
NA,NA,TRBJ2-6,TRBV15,TGTGCCACCAGCAGAGATAAGGGGATATGGGGGGGGCCCGACTCTGGGGCCAACGTCCTGACTTTC,CATSRDKGIWGGPDSGANVLTF
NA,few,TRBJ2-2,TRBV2,TGTGCCAGCAGACGAGAGGTCGGCACCGGGGAGCTGTTTTTT,CASRREVGTGELFF
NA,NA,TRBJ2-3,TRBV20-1,TGCAGTGCTAAGATTGGCGATACGCAGTATTTT,CSAKIGDTQYF
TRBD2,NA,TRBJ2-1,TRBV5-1,TGCGCCAGCAGCGAGAGCGGGAGCTCCAACAATGAGCAGTTCTTC,CASSESGSSNNEQFF
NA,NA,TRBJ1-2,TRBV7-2,TGTGCCAGCAGCTTATCCAGAGAGGATGGCTACACCTTC,CASSLSREDGYTF
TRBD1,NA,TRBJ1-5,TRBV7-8,TGTGCCAGCAGCCCCGACAGGGGTAATCAGCCCCAGCATTTT,CASSPDRGNQPQHF
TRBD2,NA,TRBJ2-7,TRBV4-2,TGTGCCAGCAGCCAAGATCTAGCGGGAACCCGCGAGCAGTACTTC,CASSQDLAGTREQYF
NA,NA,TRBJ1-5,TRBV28,TGTGCCACCGGTTCGGGGGAACAGCCCCAGCATTTT,CATGSGEQPQHF
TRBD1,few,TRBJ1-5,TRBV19,TGTGCCAGTAGAAGACGACAGGGTGAAGGGCAGCCCCAGCATTTT,CASRRRQGEGQPQHF
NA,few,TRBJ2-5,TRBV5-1,TGCGCCAGCAGCTTCACACAAGAGACCCAGTACTTC,CASSFTQETQYF
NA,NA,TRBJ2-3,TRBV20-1,TGCAGTGCTCTTAGCGGTTATACGCAGTATTTT,CSALSGYTQYF
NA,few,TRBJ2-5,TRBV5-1,TGCGCCAGCAGCTTGGTGGTGACAGGTTCAGGAGAGACCCAGTACTTC,CASSLVVTGSGETQYF
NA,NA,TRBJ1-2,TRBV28,TGTGCCGGGGGGGGAGCCCCCCCTAACTATGGCTACACCTTC,CAGGGAPPNYGYTF
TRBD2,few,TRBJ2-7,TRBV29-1,TGCAGCGTTGAACTTGGACTAGCGGAGGGAGAGCAGTACTTC,CSVELGLAEGEQYF
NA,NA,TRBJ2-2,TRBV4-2,TGTGCCAGCAGCGACTTTCTAGGCGCGAACACCGGGGAGCTGTTTTTT,CASSDFLGANTGELFF
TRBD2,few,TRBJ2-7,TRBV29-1,TGCAGCGTTAGACTAGCGGCAGGCGAGCAGTACTTC,CSVRLAAGEQYF
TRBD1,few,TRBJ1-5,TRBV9,TGTGCCAGCAGCCCGGGACAGGGACAATCTCAGCCCCAGCATTTT,CASSPGQGQSQPQHF
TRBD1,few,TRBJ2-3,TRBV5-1,TGCGCCAGCAGCTTGGGTGGGACAGCCACAGATACGCAGTATTTT,CASSLGGTATDTQYF
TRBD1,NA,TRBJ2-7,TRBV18,TGTGCCAGCTCACCGCAGGGACAGGTTCCCTACGAGCAGTACTTC,CASSPQGQVPYEQYF
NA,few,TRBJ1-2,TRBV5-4,TGTGCCAGCAGCTTCGCAGGGGTAGCCTATGGCTACACCTTC,CASSFAGVAYGYTF
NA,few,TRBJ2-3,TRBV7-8,TGTGCCAGCAGCCGAATGTTGGACAGTAGCACAGATACGCAGTATTTT,CASSRMLDSSTDTQYF
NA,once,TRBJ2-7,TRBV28,TGTGCCATCCGGGACTCCTACGAGCAGTACTTC,CAIRDSYEQYF
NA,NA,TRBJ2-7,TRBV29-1,TGCAGCGTTTCTCAGGGGACCGCCTACGAGCAGTACTTC,CSVSQGTAYEQYF
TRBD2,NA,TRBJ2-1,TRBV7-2,TGTGCCAGCAGCTTAGACGCGGGAGGGAATGAGCAGTTCTTC,CASSLDAGGNEQFF
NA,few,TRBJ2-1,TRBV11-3,TGTGCCAGCAGCGTTAACTACAATGAGCAGTTCTTC,CASSVNYNEQFF
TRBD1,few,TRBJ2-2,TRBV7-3,TGTGCCAGCAGCCTTGGGACAGCGAACACCGGGGAGCTGTTTTTT,CASSLGTANTGELFF
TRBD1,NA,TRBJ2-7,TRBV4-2,TGTGCCAGCAGCCAAGTGACAGGGGATGGCTACGAGCAGTACTTC,CASSQVTGDGYEQYF
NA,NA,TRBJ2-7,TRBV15,TGTGCCACCAGCAGGGACGGACACGGCATATACGAGCAGTACTTC,CATSRDGHGIYEQYF
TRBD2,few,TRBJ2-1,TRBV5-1,TGCGCCAGCAGCTTGGGCCCGGGAGGGGACAATGAGCAGTTCTTC,CASSLGPGGDNEQFF